The rows below give T cell receptor beta chains drawn from one sample of a study of cytomegalovirus exposure and HLA in healthy donors. This table comes from immunoSEQ multiplex PCR, and its TCRdb copy is limited to in-frame clones, with some not included. The sample gives about 140,000 clones, roughly four fifths of which show up once; 1.4% is in the top ten. The sequencing sample was made of PBMCs. The receptors stem from a man aged 30 to 39 in good health and CMV-seropositive. Each CDR3 is given with its conserved first and last residue. The D gene is left open where the match is weak. Clone size is shown for a subset of rows, as once, few, many or a class of expanded clone.

V gene: TRBV29-1
J gene: TRBJ2-5
D gene: TRBD1
clone size: -
CDR3 DNA: TGCAGCGTTGGACAGGGAGAAGAGACCCAGTACTTC
CDR3 protein: CSVGQGEETQYF

V gene: TRBV2
J gene: TRBJ1-2
D gene: -
clone size: -
CDR3 DNA: TGTGCCAGCAGTGAGACAGCGATTCCCTCCTCCGGCTACACCTTC
CDR3 protein: CASSETAIPSSGYTF

V gene: TRBV5-1
J gene: TRBJ2-3
D gene: TRBD1
clone size: -
CDR3 DNA: TGCGCCAGCAGCCGGAGACAGGGGACGAGCACAGATACGCAGTATTTT
CDR3 protein: CASSRRQGTSTDTQYF

V gene: TRBV29-1
J gene: TRBJ1-2
D gene: -
clone size: few
CDR3 DNA: TGCAGCGTTTCAGGGGTTAGCTATGGCTACACCTTC
CDR3 protein: CSVSGVSYGYTF

V gene: TRBV6-5
J gene: TRBJ1-2
D gene: TRBD1
clone size: few
CDR3 DNA: TGTGCCAGCAGTTACACCGCCCGGGACAGGGTCGGCTACACCTTC
CDR3 protein: CASSYTARDRVGYTF

V gene: TRBV6-1
J gene: TRBJ2-3
D gene: TRBD2
clone size: -
CDR3 DNA: TGTGCCAGCAGCGTACAGCGGGGGGACACAGATACGCAGTATTTT
CDR3 protein: CASSVQRGDTDTQYF

V gene: TRBV6-5
J gene: TRBJ2-5
D gene: TRBD2
clone size: -
CDR3 DNA: TGTGCCAGCAGGCAGCCGGGACTAGCACAAGAGACCCAGTACTTC
CDR3 protein: CASRQPGLAQETQYF

V gene: TRBV4-2
J gene: TRBJ2-1
D gene: TRBD2
clone size: once
CDR3 DNA: TGTGCCAGCAGCCAAGAAGGAAGCGGGGGACTCTACAATGAGCAGTTCTTC
CDR3 protein: CASSQEGSGGLYNEQFF

V gene: TRBV7-2
J gene: TRBJ1-3
D gene: -
clone size: -
CDR3 DNA: TGTGCCAGCACCCTCAGGGGAGCTGGAAACACCATATATTTT
CDR3 protein: CASTLRGAGNTIYF

V gene: TRBV11-3
J gene: TRBJ2-1
D gene: -
clone size: -
CDR3 DNA: TGTGCCAGCAGCTTACGGCTAGCCTACAATGAGCAGTTCTTC
CDR3 protein: CASSLRLAYNEQFF

V gene: TRBV18
J gene: TRBJ1-5
D gene: -
clone size: -
CDR3 DNA: TGTGCCAGCTCACCCGAGGAGGGGCGCGGTAGCAATCAGCCCCAGCATTTT
CDR3 protein: CASSPEEGRGSNQPQHF

V gene: TRBV6-1
J gene: TRBJ1-6
D gene: TRBD1
clone size: -
CDR3 DNA: TGTGCCAGCAACCTCCCGGGACAGGTTAATTCACCCCTCCACTTT
CDR3 protein: CASNLPGQVNSPLHF

V gene: TRBV4-1
J gene: TRBJ2-1
D gene: TRBD2
clone size: -
CDR3 DNA: TGCGCCAGCAGCCGTGTCGCGGGGGGGTGGAATGAGCAGTTCTTC
CDR3 protein: CASSRVAGGWNEQFF

V gene: TRBV5-1
J gene: TRBJ2-5
D gene: -
clone size: -
CDR3 DNA: TGCGCCAGCAGCTTGGCACAAGAGGCCCAGTACTTC
CDR3 protein: CASSLAQEAQYF

V gene: TRBV30
J gene: TRBJ1-5
D gene: -
clone size: -
CDR3 DNA: TGTGCCTGGAGCGGGGGGCCCAATCAGCCCCAGCATTTT
CDR3 protein: CAWSGGPNQPQHF

V gene: TRBV2
J gene: TRBJ2-2
D gene: TRBD2
clone size: -
CDR3 DNA: TGTGCCAGCAGCCTCTTTAGCGGGGGGAACACCGGGGAGCTGTTTTTT
CDR3 protein: CASSLFSGGNTGELFF

V gene: TRBV5-1
J gene: TRBJ2-3
D gene: TRBD2
clone size: -
CDR3 DNA: TGCGCCAGCAGCAGGGGGACTAGCGGGAGGAGCACAGATACGCAGTATTTT
CDR3 protein: CASSRGTSGRSTDTQYF

V gene: TRBV2
J gene: TRBJ2-3
D gene: TRBD1
clone size: -
CDR3 DNA: TGTGCCAGCACCTCCCGTTCGACAGGGAGCACAGATACGCAGTATTTT
CDR3 protein: CASTSRSTGSTDTQYF

V gene: TRBV6-6
J gene: TRBJ1-1
D gene: -
clone size: -
CDR3 DNA: TGTGCCAGCACGGGGATGAACACTGAAGCTTTCTTT
CDR3 protein: CASTGMNTEAFF

V gene: TRBV7-3
J gene: TRBJ2-2
D gene: -
clone size: -
CDR3 DNA: TGTGCCAGCAGCTTAACCTCGGGTGCGAGCACCGGGGAGCTGTTTTTT
CDR3 protein: CASSLTSGASTGELFF

V gene: TRBV4-1
J gene: TRBJ1-1
D gene: -
clone size: few
CDR3 DNA: TGCGCCAGCAGCCGGATCCAGGGGACGACTGAAGCTTTCTTT
CDR3 protein: CASSRIQGTTEAFF

V gene: TRBV7-9
J gene: TRBJ2-3
D gene: -
clone size: -
CDR3 DNA: TGTGCCAGCAGCAACTCTAGGGGTAGCACAGATACGCAGTATTTT
CDR3 protein: CASSNSRGSTDTQYF

V gene: TRBV5-1
J gene: TRBJ1-1
D gene: -
clone size: few
CDR3 DNA: TGCGCCAGCAGAGGGGCGATGCTTATGAACACTGAAGCTTTCTTT
CDR3 protein: CASRGAMLMNTEAFF

V gene: TRBV29-1
J gene: TRBJ2-1
D gene: -
clone size: -
CDR3 DNA: TGCAGCGTTGGCCCAGCGGGCTCCTACAATGAGCAGTTCTTC
CDR3 protein: CSVGPAGSYNEQFF

V gene: TRBV30
J gene: TRBJ2-7
D gene: TRBD2
clone size: many
CDR3 DNA: TGTGCCTGGAGTGGGATAGCGGGCTACGAGCAGTACTTC
CDR3 protein: CAWSGIAGYEQYF

V gene: TRBV5-1
J gene: TRBJ2-3
D gene: TRBD2
clone size: -
CDR3 DNA: TGCGCCAGCAGCCTCGGGGGGGGGCTCACAGATACGCAGTATTTT
CDR3 protein: CASSLGGGLTDTQYF

V gene: TRBV28
J gene: TRBJ2-1
D gene: -
clone size: -
CDR3 DNA: TGTGCCAGCAGTTTTGCGGGAAGCTCCTACAATGAGCAGTTCTTC
CDR3 protein: CASSFAGSSYNEQFF

V gene: TRBV7-2
J gene: TRBJ1-1
D gene: -
clone size: once
CDR3 DNA: TGTGCCAGCAGCCTACAGAGGGGACAATGGGCTTTCTTT
CDR3 protein: CASSLQRGQWAFF

V gene: TRBV27
J gene: TRBJ1-5
D gene: TRBD1
clone size: -
CDR3 DNA: TGTGCCAGCGGACAGGGCCTTCAGCCCCAGCATTTT
CDR3 protein: CASGQGLQPQHF

V gene: TRBV4-1
J gene: TRBJ2-1
D gene: TRBD2
clone size: -
CDR3 DNA: TGCGCCAGCAGCCGTTTACCGGGACTAGATCATATTGAGCAGTTCTTC
CDR3 protein: CASSRLPGLDHIEQFF

V gene: TRBV5-1
J gene: TRBJ1-6
D gene: -
clone size: -
CDR3 DNA: TGCGCCAGCAGCCCCTACACAGGGAAGGATTCACCCCTCCACTTT
CDR3 protein: CASSPYTGKDSPLHF

V gene: TRBV2
J gene: TRBJ1-2
D gene: -
clone size: -
CDR3 DNA: TGTGCCAGCAGTATACAGGAAAACTATGGCTACACCTTC
CDR3 protein: CASSIQENYGYTF

V gene: TRBV28
J gene: TRBJ1-2
D gene: TRBD1
clone size: -
CDR3 DNA: TGTGCCAGCAGCTTGGACAGGAGGGACTATGGCTACACCTTC
CDR3 protein: CASSLDRRDYGYTF

V gene: TRBV30
J gene: TRBJ1-5
D gene: TRBD1
clone size: -
CDR3 DNA: TGTGCCTGGAGTGGGCCCGGGACAGGGGATCAGCCCCAGCATTTT
CDR3 protein: CAWSGPGTGDQPQHF

V gene: TRBV6-4
J gene: TRBJ1-1
D gene: -
clone size: -
CDR3 DNA: TGTGCCAGCCGGAGCTCGTTGGACACTGAAGCTTTCTTT
CDR3 protein: CASRSSLDTEAFF

V gene: TRBV5-4
J gene: TRBJ2-1
D gene: TRBD2
clone size: -
CDR3 DNA: TGTGCCAGCAGCACTAGCGGGGCCGGCTACAATGAGCAGTTCTTC
CDR3 protein: CASSTSGAGYNEQFF

V gene: TRBV18
J gene: TRBJ1-1
D gene: -
clone size: -
CDR3 DNA: TGTGCCAGCTCCCCCAACAGGAACACTGAAGCTTTCTTT
CDR3 protein: CASSPNRNTEAFF

V gene: TRBV15
J gene: TRBJ2-7
D gene: -
clone size: -
CDR3 DNA: TGTGCCACCAGCAGAGATTTTAAGCTCGAGGTCCACGAGCAGTACTTC
CDR3 protein: CATSRDFKLEVHEQYF

V gene: TRBV7-3
J gene: TRBJ2-1
D gene: -
clone size: -
CDR3 DNA: TGTGCCAGCAGCCCGACAGACTTAAGCTCCTACAATGAGCAGTTCTTC
CDR3 protein: CASSPTDLSSYNEQFF

V gene: TRBV7-3
J gene: TRBJ2-1
D gene: -
clone size: -
CDR3 DNA: TGTGCCAGCAGCTTGACCGGGTTCGACGAGCAGTTCTTC
CDR3 protein: CASSLTGFDEQFF

V gene: TRBV28
J gene: TRBJ2-7
D gene: TRBD1
clone size: -
CDR3 DNA: TGTGCCAGCAGGTCCCCGGGACAGGGTGACGAGCAGTACTTC
CDR3 protein: CASRSPGQGDEQYF

V gene: TRBV5-4
J gene: TRBJ2-7
D gene: -
clone size: -
CDR3 DNA: TGTGCCAGCAGCTGGGAAGGACAGACCCACTACGAGCAGTACTTC
CDR3 protein: CASSWEGQTHYEQYF

V gene: TRBV28
J gene: TRBJ1-5
D gene: TRBD1
clone size: -
CDR3 DNA: TGTGCCAGCAGTTTACCGCCAGGACAGGGAGGGGATAGCAATCAGCCCCAGCATTTT
CDR3 protein: CASSLPPGQGGDSNQPQHF

V gene: TRBV28
J gene: TRBJ2-1
D gene: TRBD2
clone size: -
CDR3 DNA: TGTGCCAGTCGGGGGGCTAGCGGGAGCATGGCCTACAATGAGCAGTTCTTC
CDR3 protein: CASRGASGSMAYNEQFF

V gene: TRBV5-4
J gene: TRBJ2-1
D gene: TRBD2
clone size: many
CDR3 DNA: TGTGCCAGCAGCCGACCGCTAGCGGGAGATGAGCAGTTCTTC
CDR3 protein: CASSRPLAGDEQFF

V gene: TRBV5-1
J gene: TRBJ2-5
D gene: TRBD2
clone size: -
CDR3 DNA: TGCGCCAGCAGCTTGAGGGCCCTAGCGGGAGGTCTCCAAGAGACCCAGTACTTC
CDR3 protein: CASSLRALAGGLQETQYF

V gene: TRBV11-3
J gene: TRBJ2-5
D gene: TRBD2
clone size: -
CDR3 DNA: TGTGCCAGCAGCTGGCTAGCGGGAGGGCAAGAGACCCAGTACTTC
CDR3 protein: CASSWLAGGQETQYF

V gene: TRBV18
J gene: TRBJ2-1
D gene: TRBD1
clone size: once
CDR3 DNA: TGTGCCAGCTCACCCGGACAGGGGAATATTGGTGAGCAGTTCTTC
CDR3 protein: CASSPGQGNIGEQFF

V gene: TRBV6-5
J gene: TRBJ1-2
D gene: TRBD1
clone size: -
CDR3 DNA: TGTGCCAGCAGTTACGAGACAGGGGACGACTATGGCTACACCTTC
CDR3 protein: CASSYETGDDYGYTF

V gene: TRBV11-1
J gene: TRBJ1-2
D gene: -
clone size: -
CDR3 DNA: TGTGCCAGCAGCTTAACACAGAACTATGGCTACACCTTC
CDR3 protein: CASSLTQNYGYTF

V gene: TRBV28
J gene: TRBJ1-5
D gene: -
clone size: -
CDR3 DNA: TGTGCCAGCAGTTTCCAAGACAGTCCTCCGGATTTT
CDR3 protein: CASSFQDSPPDF

V gene: TRBV27
J gene: TRBJ1-2
D gene: -
clone size: -
CDR3 DNA: TGTGCCAGCGGATCGCCGGGACCGCGGGGTGGCTACACCTTC
CDR3 protein: CASGSPGPRGGYTF

V gene: TRBV9
J gene: TRBJ2-7
D gene: -
clone size: few
CDR3 DNA: TGTGCCAGCAGCGTAGGTCCGGGGGGCGGAATCTACGAGCAGTACTTC
CDR3 protein: CASSVGPGGGIYEQYF